A selection of T cell receptor beta chains follows, all from one sample in a study of blood T cell repertoires in COVID-19. TCRdb's copy holds only in-frame clones and misses some; the assay was immunoSEQ multiplex PCR. The table lists approximately 76,000 clones, approximately 83% of them singletons. The sequencing sample was made of peripheral blood. All receptors derive from a woman aged 55-69 years with acute or convalescent COVID-19. Each CDR3 is given with its conserved first and last residue. D genes are given only for firm matches. A row's size may be missing; if present it is once, few, many or a size class.

cdr3_nt cdr3_aa v_call clone_size d_call j_call
TGTGCCAGCTCACCACTCCGGGACAGTTTGGGCTACACCTTC CASSPLRDSLGYTF TRBV18 once TRBD1 TRBJ1-2
TGTGCCAGCAGTTCGAGCAGGGGTCGCGGGCAGCCCCAGCATTTT CASSSSRGRGQPQHF TRBV6-5 once - TRBJ1-5
TGTGCCAGCAGCTTTGTACCTGGACAGGGCGGCGAAAAACTGTTTTTT CASSFVPGQGGEKLFF TRBV7-8 - TRBD1 TRBJ1-4
TGCGCCAGCAGCCTCTTGGGGACAGGGTATAATGAAAAACTGTTTTTT CASSLLGTGYNEKLFF TRBV4-1 - TRBD1 TRBJ1-4
TGCGCCAGCAGCTTGGGGACGGGGAGGAACTATGGCTACACCTTC CASSLGTGRNYGYTF TRBV5-1 - - TRBJ1-2
TGTGCCAGCAGCTCGTCGTTACTTATCCCTTACAATGAGCAGTTCTTC CASSSSLLIPYNEQFF TRBV11-2 once - TRBJ2-1
TGTGCCAGCAGCCCTCAGGGATTGGGGGGCTACACCTTC CASSPQGLGGYTF TRBV7-9 - - TRBJ1-2
TGCAGCGTCGTGGGGGCTCGGTATGGCTACACCTTC CSVVGARYGYTF TRBV29-1 many - TRBJ1-2
TGCGCCAGCAGCTTAGCCGGGACAAATGGTTACGAGCAGTACTTC CASSLAGTNGYEQYF TRBV5-1 once - TRBJ2-7
TGCGCCAGCAGCTTGAAGGGGATGAACACTGAAGCTTTCTTT CASSLKGMNTEAFF TRBV5-1 - - TRBJ1-1
TGTGCCAGCAAGGTAGCGGGGGTCGATGAGCAGTTCTTC CASKVAGVDEQFF TRBV6-5 - TRBD2 TRBJ2-1
TGTGCCAGCAGCGCTGGACAGGGGCTTGTCACTGAAGCTTTCTTT CASSAGQGLVTEAFF TRBV5-6 once TRBD1 TRBJ1-1
TGTGCCAGCAGCCGCAACCCCAGGGAAGGCTACACCTTC CASSRNPREGYTF TRBV3-1/TRBV3-2 - - TRBJ1-2
TGTGCCAGTAGTATACGGACAGGGGGCGCACCGAACACTGAAGCTTTCTTT CASSIRTGGAPNTEAFF TRBV19 - TRBD1 TRBJ1-1
TGTGCCAGCAGTTTAGCTAGGGGGGAGCAGTACTTC CASSLARGEQYF TRBV12-3/TRBV12-4 once - TRBJ2-7